This T cell receptor (beta chain) was documented in a study of shared clonotypes between healthy human individuals. Broader study findings: It was the few donors that limited the genetic and exposure-history diversity represented. Generally, naive subsets (rather than memory subsets) showed larger estimated richness.

The naive CD8 subset, CD45RO-negative cells positively selected for CCR7, excluded terminally differentiated effector memory CD45RA+ cells. Comments on this clone: The antigen is undetermined.

This CDR3 is built from 17 residues. Germline loops: CDR1 MNHNS, CDR2 SASEGT. With V trimmed by 1 base and J by 8 bases, 14 bases remained unmatched. Assay runs were performed at deep level. Several immunoSEQ plates received, in even portions, the genomic DNA of each subset. Here immunoSEQ multiplex PCR was the method, and the copy in TCRdb shows in-frame clones only, minus some. The sample holds fewer than 800,000 clones, roughly nine tenths seen once. The V call is TRBV6-1, the J call TRBJ2-1, with TRBD1 matching 7 bases. The sequencing input was naive CD8+ T cells sorted from blood. This sequence was found in a man aged 25-40 years in good health. In DNA, the CDR3 is TGTGCCAGCAGTGAAGGCCCTATTAGGGGGCTAGGAGATGAGCAGTTCTTC. Its translation is CASSEGPIRGLGDEQFF.